Below, one T cell receptor beta chain is given with its context. This CDR3 has 13 residues. Germline V CDR1 and CDR2: MRHNA, SNTAGT. The V gene lost 5 bases and the J gene lost 8 bases, with 13 bases spanning the gap. The data were taken from a study of blood T cell repertoires in COVID-19. TCRdb keeps only in-frame clones here, not all; method: immunoSEQ multiplex PCR. The repertoire holds about 350,000 clones, with about 87% as singletons. The sequenced sample consisted of peripheral blood. The chain carries TRBV6-4 and TRBJ2-1; the D gene is possibly TRBD1 (6 bases). The source of this sequence is a woman aged 45-65 years with COVID-19, enrolled during active disease. CDR3 nucleotide sequence: TGTGCCAGCAGTACTATACAGGGTGATGAGCAGTTCTTC. Encoded protein: CASSTIQGDEQFF.